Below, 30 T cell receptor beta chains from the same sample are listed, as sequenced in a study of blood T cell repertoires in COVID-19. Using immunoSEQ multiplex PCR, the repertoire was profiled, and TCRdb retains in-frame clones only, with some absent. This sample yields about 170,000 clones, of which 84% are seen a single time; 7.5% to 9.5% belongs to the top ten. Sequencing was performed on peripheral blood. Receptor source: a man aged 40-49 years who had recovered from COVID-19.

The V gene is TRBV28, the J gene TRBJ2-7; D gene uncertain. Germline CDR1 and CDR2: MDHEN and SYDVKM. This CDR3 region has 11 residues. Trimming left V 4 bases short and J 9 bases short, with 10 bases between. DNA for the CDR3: TGTGCCAGCAGTTCTAGAGGCGGGCAGTACTTC. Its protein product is CASSSRGGQYF.

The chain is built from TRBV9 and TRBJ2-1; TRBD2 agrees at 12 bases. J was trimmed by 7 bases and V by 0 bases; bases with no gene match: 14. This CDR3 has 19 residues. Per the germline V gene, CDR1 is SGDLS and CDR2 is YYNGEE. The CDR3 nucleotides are TGTGCCAGCAGCGTAGATTTGCGGCTAGCGGGAGGGCCGGCTAATGAGCAGTTCTTC. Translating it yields CASSVDLRLAGGPANEQFF.

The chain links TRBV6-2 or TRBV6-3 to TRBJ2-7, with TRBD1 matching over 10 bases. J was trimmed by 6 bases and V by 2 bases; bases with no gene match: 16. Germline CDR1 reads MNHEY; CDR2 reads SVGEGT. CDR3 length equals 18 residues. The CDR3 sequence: CASSYDASGQGVALEQYF. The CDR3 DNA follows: TGTGCCAGCAGTTACGATGCATCTGGACAGGGGGTCGCTCTCGAGCAGTACTTC.

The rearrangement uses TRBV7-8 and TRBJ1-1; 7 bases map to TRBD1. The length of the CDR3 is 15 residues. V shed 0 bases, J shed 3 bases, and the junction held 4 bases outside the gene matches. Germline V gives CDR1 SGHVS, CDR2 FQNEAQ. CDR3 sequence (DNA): TGTGCCAGCAGCTTAGCGCAGGACAGGTACACTGAAGCTTTCTTT. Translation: CASSLAQDRYTEAFF.

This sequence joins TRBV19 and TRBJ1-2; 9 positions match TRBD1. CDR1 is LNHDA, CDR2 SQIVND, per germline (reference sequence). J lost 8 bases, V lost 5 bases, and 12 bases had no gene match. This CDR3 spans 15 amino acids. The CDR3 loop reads CASSAGQGSIRGYTF. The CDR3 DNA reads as TGTGCCAGTAGTGCCGGACAGGGGTCAATACGGGGCTACACCTTC.

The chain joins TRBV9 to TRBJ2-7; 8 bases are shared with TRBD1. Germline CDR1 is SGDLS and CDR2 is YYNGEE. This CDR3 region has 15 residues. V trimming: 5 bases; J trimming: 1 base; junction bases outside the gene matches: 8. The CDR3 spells CASSSTGGFSYEQYF. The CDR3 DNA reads TGTGCCAGCAGTTCAACAGGGGGATTTTCCTACGAGCAGTACTTC.

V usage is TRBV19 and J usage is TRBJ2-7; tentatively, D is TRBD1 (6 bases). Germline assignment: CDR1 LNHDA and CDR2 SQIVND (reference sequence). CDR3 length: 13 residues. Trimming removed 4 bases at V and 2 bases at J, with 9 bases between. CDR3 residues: CASSRQDPYEQYF. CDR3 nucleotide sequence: TGTGCCAGTAGTAGACAGGACCCCTACGAGCAGTACTTC. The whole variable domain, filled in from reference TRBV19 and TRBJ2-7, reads DGGITQSPKYLFRKEGQNVTLSCEQNLNHDAMYWYRQDPGQGLRLIYYSQIVNDFQKGDIAEGYSVSREKKESFPLTVTSAQKNPTAFYLCASSRQDPYEQYFGPGTRLTVT.

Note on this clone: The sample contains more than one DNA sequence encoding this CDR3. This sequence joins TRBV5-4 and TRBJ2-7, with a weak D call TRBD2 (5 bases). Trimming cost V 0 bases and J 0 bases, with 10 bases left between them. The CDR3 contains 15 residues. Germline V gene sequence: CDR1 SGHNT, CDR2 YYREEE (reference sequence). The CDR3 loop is CASSLEAGSSYEQYF. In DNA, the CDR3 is TGTGCCAGCAGCTTGGAGGCGGGCAGCTCCTACGAGCAGTACTTC.

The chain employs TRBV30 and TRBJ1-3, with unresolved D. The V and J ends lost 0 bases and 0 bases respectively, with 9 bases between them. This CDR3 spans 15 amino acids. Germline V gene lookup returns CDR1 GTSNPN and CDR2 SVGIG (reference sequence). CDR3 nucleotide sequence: TGTGCCTGGAGTGTAAACACTATCTCTGGAAACACCATATATTTT. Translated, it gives CAWSVNTISGNTIYF.

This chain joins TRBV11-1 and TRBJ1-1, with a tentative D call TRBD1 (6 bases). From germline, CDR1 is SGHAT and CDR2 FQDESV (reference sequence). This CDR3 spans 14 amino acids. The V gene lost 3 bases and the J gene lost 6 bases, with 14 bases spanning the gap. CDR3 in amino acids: CASSFTTNRAEAFF. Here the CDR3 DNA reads TGTGCCAGCAGCTTCACTACCAACAGGGCTGAAGCTTTCTTT. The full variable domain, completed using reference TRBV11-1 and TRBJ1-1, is EAEVAQSPRYKITEKSQAVAFWCDPISGHATLYWYRQILGQGPELLVQFQDESVVDDSQLPKDRFSAERLKGVDSTLKIQPAELGDSAMYLCASSFTTNRAEAFFGQGTRLTVV.

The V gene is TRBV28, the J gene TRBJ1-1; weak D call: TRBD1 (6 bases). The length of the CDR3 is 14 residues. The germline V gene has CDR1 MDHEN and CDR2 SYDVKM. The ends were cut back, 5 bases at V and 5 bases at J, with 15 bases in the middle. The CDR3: CASSLAPGATEAFF. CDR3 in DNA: TGTGCCAGCAGTCTGGCCCCAGGGGCGACTGAAGCTTTCTTT.

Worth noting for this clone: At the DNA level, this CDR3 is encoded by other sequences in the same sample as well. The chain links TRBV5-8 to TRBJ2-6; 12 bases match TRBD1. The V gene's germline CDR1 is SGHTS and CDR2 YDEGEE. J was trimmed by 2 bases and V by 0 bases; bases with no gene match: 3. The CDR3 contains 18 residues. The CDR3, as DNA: TGTGCCAGCAGCTTGGCGGGACAGGGGGCGGCTGGGGCCAACGTCCTGACTTTC. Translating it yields CASSLAGQGAAGANVLTF. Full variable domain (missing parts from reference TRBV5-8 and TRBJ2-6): EAGVTQSPTHLIKTRGQQATLRCSPISGHTSVYWYQQALGLGLQFLLWYDEGEERNRGNFPPRFSGRQFPNYSSELNVNALELEDSALYLCASSLAGQGAAGANVLTFGAGSRLTVL.

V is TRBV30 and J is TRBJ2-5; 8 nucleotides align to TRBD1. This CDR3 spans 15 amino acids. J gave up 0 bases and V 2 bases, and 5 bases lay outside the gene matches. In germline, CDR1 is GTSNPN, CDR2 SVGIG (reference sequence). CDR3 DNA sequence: TGTGCCTGGAGTCGAGGACAGGGACACCAAGAGACCCAGTACTTC. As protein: CAWSRGQGHQETQYF.

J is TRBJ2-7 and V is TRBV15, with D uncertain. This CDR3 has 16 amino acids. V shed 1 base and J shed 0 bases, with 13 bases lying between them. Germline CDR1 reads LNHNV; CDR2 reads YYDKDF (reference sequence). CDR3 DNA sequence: TGTGCCACCAGCAGAGGGCTCGGTGGGCTCTCCTACGAGCAGTACTTC. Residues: CATSRGLGGLSYEQYF.

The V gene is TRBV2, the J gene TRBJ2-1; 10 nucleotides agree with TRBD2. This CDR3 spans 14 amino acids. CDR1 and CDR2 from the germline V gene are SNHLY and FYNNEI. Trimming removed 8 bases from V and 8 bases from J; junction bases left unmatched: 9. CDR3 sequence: CASAYGTSVYEQFF. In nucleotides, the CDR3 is TGTGCCAGCGCGTACGGGACTAGCGTCTATGAGCAGTTCTTC.

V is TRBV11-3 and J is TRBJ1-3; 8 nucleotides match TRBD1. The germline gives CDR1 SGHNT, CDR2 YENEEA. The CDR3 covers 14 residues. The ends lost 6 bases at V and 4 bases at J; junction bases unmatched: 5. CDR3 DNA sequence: TGTGCCAGCAGAACGACAGGGGTCGGAAACACCATATATTTT. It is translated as CASRTTGVGNTIYF.

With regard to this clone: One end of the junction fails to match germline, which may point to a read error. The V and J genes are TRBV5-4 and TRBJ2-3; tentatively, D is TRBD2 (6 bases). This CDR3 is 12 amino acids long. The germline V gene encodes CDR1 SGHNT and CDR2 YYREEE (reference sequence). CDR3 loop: CASSSPGTGGNF. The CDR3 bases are TGTGCCAGCAGCTCACCCGGGACCGGGGGTAATTTT.

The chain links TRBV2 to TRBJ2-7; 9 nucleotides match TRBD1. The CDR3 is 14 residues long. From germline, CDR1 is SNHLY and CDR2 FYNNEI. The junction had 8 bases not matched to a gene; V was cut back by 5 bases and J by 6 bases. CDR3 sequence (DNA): TGTGCCAGCAGTTCCGGGACAGGGCGTGGCGAGCAGTACTTC. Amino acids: CASSSGTGRGEQYF. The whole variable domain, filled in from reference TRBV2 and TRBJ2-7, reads EPEVTQTPSHQVTQMGQEVILRCVPISNHLYFYWYRQILGQKVEFLVSFYNNEISEKSEIFDDQFSVERPDGSNFTLKIRSTKLEDSAMYFCASSSGTGRGEQYFGPGTRLTVT.

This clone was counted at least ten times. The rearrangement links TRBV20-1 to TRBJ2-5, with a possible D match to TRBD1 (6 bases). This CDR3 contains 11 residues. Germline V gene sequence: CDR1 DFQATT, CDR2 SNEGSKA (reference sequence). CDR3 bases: TGCAGCTGGACAGAGGGGGAGACCCAGTACTTC. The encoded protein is CSWTEGETQYF.

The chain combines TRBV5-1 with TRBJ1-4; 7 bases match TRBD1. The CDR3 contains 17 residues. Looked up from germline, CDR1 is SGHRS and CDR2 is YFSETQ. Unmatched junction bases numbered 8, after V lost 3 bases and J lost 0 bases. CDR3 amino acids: CASSSTVGGSTNEKLFF. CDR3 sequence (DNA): TGCGCCAGCAGCTCCACAGTAGGGGGCTCAACTAATGAAAAACTGTTTTTT.

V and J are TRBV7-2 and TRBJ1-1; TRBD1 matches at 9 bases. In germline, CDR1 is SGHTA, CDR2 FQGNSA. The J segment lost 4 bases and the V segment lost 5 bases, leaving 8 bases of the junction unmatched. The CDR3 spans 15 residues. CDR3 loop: CASSMTGGTGTEAFF. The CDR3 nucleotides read TGTGCCAGCAGCATGACAGGGGGGACGGGCACTGAAGCTTTCTTT.

In DNA form, the CDR3 reads TGTGCCAGCAGCCAAGTCAGTCGGCTAGCGGGAAACATTCAGTACTTC. Translated: CASSQVSRLAGNIQYF. J is TRBJ2-4 and V is TRBV3-1 (or the pseudogene TRBV3-2), with 8 nucleotides matching TRBD2. After removal of 1 base from V and 6 bases from J, the junction contained 8 bases not matched to a gene. The CDR3 consists of 16 residues. CDR1 LGHDT and CDR2 YNNKEL come from the germline V gene (reference sequence).

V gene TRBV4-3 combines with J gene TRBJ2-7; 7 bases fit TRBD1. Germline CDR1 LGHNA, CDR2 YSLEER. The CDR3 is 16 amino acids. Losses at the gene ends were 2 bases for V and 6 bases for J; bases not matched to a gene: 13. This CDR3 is CASSQWGLDRAREQYF. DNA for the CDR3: TGCGCCAGCAGCCAATGGGGATTAGACAGGGCCCGCGAGCAGTACTTC.

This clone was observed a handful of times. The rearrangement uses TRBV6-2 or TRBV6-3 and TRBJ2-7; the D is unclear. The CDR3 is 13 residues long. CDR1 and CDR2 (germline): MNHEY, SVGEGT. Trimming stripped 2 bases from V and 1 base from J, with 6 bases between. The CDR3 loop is CASSYGGSYEQYF. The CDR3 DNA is TGTGCCAGCAGTTACGGCGGATCCTACGAGCAGTACTTC.

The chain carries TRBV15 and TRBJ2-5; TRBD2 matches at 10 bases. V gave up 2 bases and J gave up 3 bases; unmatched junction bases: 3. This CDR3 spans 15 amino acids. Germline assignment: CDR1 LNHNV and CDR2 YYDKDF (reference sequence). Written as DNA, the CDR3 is TGTGCCACCAGCAGAAAGCGGGGGGGTGAAGAGACCCAGTACTTC. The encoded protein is CATSRKRGGEETQYF.

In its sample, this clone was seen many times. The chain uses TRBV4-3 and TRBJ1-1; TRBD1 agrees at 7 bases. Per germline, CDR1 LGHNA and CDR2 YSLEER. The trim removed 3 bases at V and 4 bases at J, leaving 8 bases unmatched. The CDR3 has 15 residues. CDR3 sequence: CASSQGFSGGTEAFF. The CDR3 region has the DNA TGCGCCAGCAGCCAGGGTTTCTCAGGGGGCACTGAAGCTTTCTTT.

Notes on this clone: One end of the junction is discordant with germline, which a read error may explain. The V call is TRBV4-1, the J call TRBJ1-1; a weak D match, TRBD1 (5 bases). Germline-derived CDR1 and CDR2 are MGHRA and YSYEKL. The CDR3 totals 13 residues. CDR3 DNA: TGCGCCAGCAGCCATCGAAGCCGGATGACAGTCCTCTTT. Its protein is CASSHRSRMTVLF.

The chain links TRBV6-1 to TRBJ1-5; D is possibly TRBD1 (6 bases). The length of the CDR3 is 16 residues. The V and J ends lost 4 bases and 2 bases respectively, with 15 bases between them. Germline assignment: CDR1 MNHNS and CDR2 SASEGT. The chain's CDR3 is CASSAHRVQGNQPQHF. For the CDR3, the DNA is TGTGCCAGCAGTGCACACAGGGTCCAGGGCAATCAGCCCCAGCATTTT.

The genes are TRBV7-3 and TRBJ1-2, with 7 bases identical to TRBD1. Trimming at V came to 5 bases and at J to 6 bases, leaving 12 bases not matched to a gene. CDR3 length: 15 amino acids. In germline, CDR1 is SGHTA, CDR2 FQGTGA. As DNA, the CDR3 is TGTGCCAGCAGCCCGCGACAGGGCCTGGGGGATGGCTACACCTTC. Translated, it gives CASSPRQGLGDGYTF.

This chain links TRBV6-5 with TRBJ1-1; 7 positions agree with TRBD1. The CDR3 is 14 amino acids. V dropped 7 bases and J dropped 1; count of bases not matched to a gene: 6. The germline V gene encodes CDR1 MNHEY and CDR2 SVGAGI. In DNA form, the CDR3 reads TGTGCCAGCAACCCTGGGGACAGGAACACTGAAGCTTTCTTT. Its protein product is CASNPGDRNTEAFF.